Following are 14 T cell receptor beta chains from one sample sequenced in a study of blood T cell repertoires in COVID-19. The method was immunoSEQ multiplex PCR; TCRdb's version includes in-frame clones alone and lacks a portion of them. Of around 700,000 clones in the sample, about 87% are singletons; the top ten hold roughly 0.25%. The sample was peripheral blood. The receptors shown here come from a woman aged 18-30 years with acute or convalescent COVID-19.

V usage is TRBV10-3 and J usage is TRBJ2-3; TRBD2 agrees at 16 bases. The V segment lost 2 bases and the J segment 2 bases; nucleotides outside the gene matches: 10. The germline V gene encodes CDR1 ENHRY and CDR2 SYGVKD. This CDR3 contains 20 residues. The DNA for the CDR3 is TGTGCCATCAGTGAGGAGGGACTAGCGGGGGGGCCCGGCGTCACAGATACGCAGTATTTT. It yields the protein CAISEEGLAGGPGVTDTQYF.

This clone was detected once. This chain uses TRBV30 with TRBJ2-7; no clear D. CDR3 length equals 13 residues. CDR1 GTSNPN and CDR2 SVGIG come from the germline V gene (reference sequence). V gave up 0 bases and J gave up 2 bases, with 8 bases separating them. The CDR3 coding sequence is TGTGCCTGGAGTGTCGAGGCTCCCTACGAGCAGTACTTC. It specifies CAWSVEAPYEQYF.

V usage is TRBV24-1 and J usage is TRBJ1-2, with 7 bases identical to TRBD1. The CDR3 length is 15 residues. J gave up 7 bases and V 4 bases, and 11 bases lay outside the gene matches. CDR1 is KGHDR, CDR2 SFDVKD, per germline. The DNA of the CDR3 is TGTGCCACCAGTGACAACACAGGGGAGTCCTTTGGCTACACCTTC. Its protein is CATSDNTGESFGYTF.

The V call is TRBV24-1, the J call TRBJ1-4; D might be TRBD1 (5 bases). Trimming shortened V by 2 bases and J by 2 bases, and 11 bases separated the two germline ends. The CDR3 covers 16 residues. The germline V gene has CDR1 KGHDR and CDR2 SFDVKD. This chain's CDR3 is CATSDSDSTTNEKLFF. In DNA, the CDR3 is TGTGCCACCAGTGATTCCGACAGCACTACTAATGAAAAACTGTTTTTT.

The J gene is TRBJ2-5, the V gene TRBV7-9; 8 bases align to TRBD1. After removal of 3 bases from V and 5 bases from J, the junction contained 5 bases not matched to a gene. The germline gives CDR1 SEHNR, CDR2 FQNEAQ (reference sequence). CDR3 length equals 14 residues. CDR3 sequence (DNA): TGTGCCAGCAGCTTTACAGGGGGACGGGAGACCCAGTACTTC. It yields the protein CASSFTGGRETQYF.

The rearrangement joins TRBV6-6 to TRBJ2-3; 9 bases line up with TRBD2. Germline CDR1 is MNHNY and CDR2 is SVGAGI (reference sequence). The CDR3 loop spans 15 amino acids. Trimming removed 6 bases from V and 4 bases from J; junction bases left unmatched: 8. CDR3 loop: CASSGLAGKSDTQYF. CDR3 sequence (DNA): TGTGCCAGCAGCGGCCTAGCGGGGAAGTCAGATACGCAGTATTTT.

The chain recombines TRBV24-1 with TRBJ2-5, with D perhaps TRBD1 (5 bases). V was pared by 6 bases and J by 5 bases, with 12 bases between. Germline V gives CDR1 KGHDR, CDR2 SFDVKD. This CDR3 spans 13 amino acids. DNA for the CDR3: TGTGCCACCAGTAAGCAGGGTAGGGAGACCCAGTACTTC. Translation gives CATSKQGRETQYF.

The gene calls are TRBV9 and TRBJ1-2, with D unresolved. Germline V gives CDR1 SGDLS, CDR2 YYNGEE. Trimming shortened V by 2 bases and J by 0 bases, and 5 bases separated the two germline ends. This CDR3 has 13 amino acids. DNA of the CDR3: TGTGCCAGCAGCGTCTCAGCTAACTATGGCTACACCTTC. Amino acid sequence: CASSVSANYGYTF. Variable domain in full (rest from reference TRBV9 and TRBJ1-2): DSGVTQTPKHLITATGQRVTLRCSPRSGDLSVYWYQQSLDQGLQFLIQYYNGEERAKGNILERFSAQQFPDLHSELNLSSLELGDSALYFCASSVSANYGYTFGSGTRLTVV.

V gene TRBV24-1 combines with J gene TRBJ1-2; TRBD1 matches 11 bases. The CDR3 runs to 16 residues. Germline CDR1 and CDR2: KGHDR and SFDVKD. V shed 3 bases and J 6 bases; nucleotides not matched to a gene: 8. CDR3 in amino acids: CATSDPRTGGANGYTF. CDR3 nucleotide sequence: TGTGCCACCAGTGATCCTAGGACAGGGGGCGCAAATGGCTACACCTTC.

This chain links TRBV3-1 (or the pseudogene TRBV3-2) with TRBJ2-5; 9 bases are shared with TRBD2. Trimming cost V 0 bases and J 7 bases; bases outside gene matches: 9. Germline V gene data show CDR1 as LGHDT and CDR2 as YNNKEL (reference sequence). CDR3 length equals 16 residues. CDR3 loop: CASSQDLERGARTQYF. The CDR3 nucleotides read TGTGCCAGCAGCCAAGATTTGGAGCGGGGGGCCCGGACCCAGTACTTC.

The chain uses TRBV5-1 and TRBJ1-2; 8 bases are a match to TRBD1. V gave up 3 bases and J gave up 7 bases; unmatched junction bases: 5. The CDR3 runs 13 residues. Looked up from germline, CDR1 is SGHRS and CDR2 is YFSETQ. This CDR3 is CASSSTGAGGYTF. CDR3 bases: TGCGCCAGCAGCTCGACAGGGGCAGGTGGCTACACCTTC.

The V call is TRBV25-1, the J call TRBJ2-3; possibly TRBD1 for D (5 bases). With 2 bases removed from V and 8 bases from J, the gap between germline ends came to 11 bases. CDR1 MGHDK and CDR2 SYGVNS come from the germline V gene. The CDR3 totals 13 residues. CDR3 coding DNA: TGTGCCAGCAGTGAACTGGCTAGGGGTACGCAGTATTTT. Translated: CASSELARGTQYF.

The chain uses TRBV29-1 and TRBJ2-3; 7 bases are a match to TRBD2. V was clipped by 7 bases and J by 3 bases; unmatched bases: 13. The germline CDR1 and CDR2 sequences are SQVTM and ANQGSEA. CDR3 length: 15 residues. CDR3 loop: CSGRQRLADTDTQYF. The CDR3 coding sequence is TGCAGCGGAAGGCAAAGACTAGCCGATACAGATACGCAGTATTTT.

The chain is built from TRBV6-2 or TRBV6-3 and TRBJ1-5, with D tentatively TRBD1 (6 bases). CDR1 and CDR2 from the germline V gene are MNHEY and SVGEGT. CDR3 size: 15 residues. The germline V and J ends were trimmed by 6 bases and 5 bases, with 17 bases remaining between them. CDR3 nucleotide sequence: TGTGCCAGCAGCCCTCAGGGGATTACTGATCAGCCCCAGCATTTT. It is translated as CASSPQGITDQPQHF.